The 23 T cell receptor beta chains presented below share a single source sample, sequenced in a study of T cell responses to AZD1222 COVID-19 vaccine. Generated by immunoSEQ multiplex PCR, the TCRdb table keeps only in-frame clones and is missing some. The sample lists about 19,000 clones; around 81% were seen once. The sample here was peripheral blood, taken 28 days after the second AZD1222 dose. Receptors originate from an adult who received the AZD1222 COVID-19 vaccine.

The chain combines TRBV5-6 with TRBJ1-2; the D gene is possibly TRBD1 (6 bases). The V end lost 4 bases, the J end lost 0 bases, and 19 bases lay between the germline ends. This CDR3 has 17 amino acids. CDR1 SGHDT and CDR2 YYEEEE come from the germline V gene. The CDR3: CASSRLDSLPTNYGYTF. The CDR3 DNA reads as TGTGCCAGCAGCCGATTGGACAGCCTTCCGACTAACTATGGCTACACCTTC.

The J gene is TRBJ1-1, the V gene TRBV3-1 (or the pseudogene TRBV3-2); 12 bases are shared with TRBD1. Looked up from germline, CDR1 is LGHDT and CDR2 is YNNKEL (reference sequence). The junction had 8 bases not matched to a gene; V was cut back by 4 bases and J by 11 bases. This CDR3 region has 14 residues. CDR3 sequence reads: CASSPRGQGAPAFF. The DNA for the CDR3 is TGTGCCAGCAGCCCGCGGGGACAGGGGGCGCCGGCTTTCTTT.

This chain links TRBV4-3 with TRBJ2-2; TRBD1 agrees at 7 bases. The CDR3 has 16 amino acids. The V gene end was trimmed by 0 bases and the J gene end by 6 bases; junction bases not matched to a gene: 7. CDR1 and CDR2 from the germline V gene are LGHNA and YSLEER. In DNA form, the CDR3 reads TGCGCCAGCAGCCAAGATGACAGGGAGAGCGCCGGGGAGCTGTTTTTT. Its protein is CASSQDDRESAGELFF.

The rearrangement joins TRBV14 to TRBJ1-1; TRBD1 might be the D (5 bases). The V gene lost 4 bases and the J gene lost 0 bases, with 9 bases spanning the gap. Germline CDR1 reads SGHDN; CDR2 reads FVKESK. CDR3 length: 14 residues. This CDR3 reads CASSRGAVNTEAFF. Here the CDR3 DNA reads TGTGCCAGCAGCCGCGGGGCTGTGAACACTGAAGCTTTCTTT. Drawing the rest from reference TRBV14 and TRBJ1-1, the complete variable domain is EAGVTQFPSHSVIEKGQTVTLRCDPISGHDNLYWYRRVMGKEIKFLLHFVKESKQDESGMPNNRFLAERTGGTYSTLKVQPAELEDSGVYFCASSRGAVNTEAFFGQGTRLTVV.

V and J are TRBV4-1 and TRBJ1-5; 7 bases are a match to TRBD1. J was trimmed by 2 bases and V by 0 bases; bases with no gene match: 7. From germline, CDR1 is MGHRA and CDR2 YSYEKL. This CDR3 has 17 residues. CDR3 coding DNA: TGCGCCAGCAGCCAAGATAAAGGGGGCGACGGCAATCAGCCCCAGCATTTT. Translation: CASSQDKGGDGNQPQHF.

The chain is built from TRBV16 and TRBJ2-7; a weak D match, TRBD2 (6 bases). Germline V gene lookup returns CDR1 KGHSY and CDR2 FQNENV. CDR3 length: 15 residues. The V and J ends lost 1 base and 5 bases respectively, with 15 bases between them. CDR3 in amino acids: CASSQWGRGEDEQYF. The CDR3 DNA reads as TGTGCCAGCAGCCAATGGGGCCGAGGGGAGGACGAGCAGTACTTC.

The chain recombines TRBV4-3 with TRBJ2-6, with 7 bases aligning to TRBD2. Germline V CDR1 and CDR2: LGHNA, YSLEER. After removal of 3 bases from V and 0 bases from J, the junction contained 5 bases not matched to a gene. There are 17 residues in the CDR3. CDR3 in amino acids: CASSQGERGSGANVLTF. CDR3 DNA: TGCGCCAGCAGCCAGGGTGAGCGGGGCTCTGGGGCCAACGTCCTGACTTTC.

The gene calls are TRBV14 and TRBJ1-6; D might be TRBD1 (5 bases). This CDR3 comprises 15 residues. Per germline, CDR1 SGHDN and CDR2 FVKESK. V lost 3 bases to trimming and J lost 10 bases, with 16 bases between them. CDR3 in DNA: TGTGCCAGCAGCCACCCTCTGGGGGGAGAGTCACCCCTCCACTTT. Protein sequence: CASSHPLGGESPLHF.

This rearrangement joins TRBV19 to TRBJ1-2; 8 bases are a match to TRBD1. CDR1 is LNHDA and CDR2 is SQIVND in the germline V gene (reference sequence). Trimming at V came to 5 bases and at J to 3 bases, leaving 5 bases not matched to a gene. The CDR3 contains 14 residues. The CDR3 loop is CASSPLDRDYGYTF. In nucleotides, the CDR3 is TGTGCCAGTAGTCCCCTGGACAGGGACTATGGCTACACCTTC.

By its share, this clone is medium-sized (0.01 to 0.1%). The V gene is TRBV19, the J gene TRBJ1-5; D might be TRBD1 (5 bases). The CDR3 has 15 residues. Germline CDR1 and CDR2: LNHDA and SQIVND (reference sequence). With 4 bases removed from V and 1 base from J, the gap between germline ends came to 11 bases. The CDR3 nucleotides read TGTGCCAGTAGTAACACAAGACAGAGCAATCAGCCCCAGCATTTT. It translates to CASSNTRQSNQPQHF.

A few counts support this clone. The V call is TRBV7-9, the J call TRBJ1-4, with 7 bases aligning to TRBD1. Trimming cost V 5 bases and J 0 bases; bases outside gene matches: 12. From germline, CDR1 is SEHNR and CDR2 FQNEAQ (reference sequence). There are 18 residues in the CDR3. Here the CDR3 reads CASSRRTGGVATNEKLFF. CDR3 bases: TGTGCCAGCAGCCGGAGGACAGGAGGAGTTGCAACTAATGAAAAACTGTTTTTT.

This clone has only a few counts. The chain employs TRBV30 and TRBJ1-1; 7 nucleotides match TRBD1. This CDR3 is 11 amino acids long. Trimming at V came to 3 bases and at J to 11 bases, leaving 6 bases not matched to a gene. CDR1 GTSNPN and CDR2 SVGIG come from the germline V gene (reference sequence). The CDR3 protein is CAWSPTGKAFF. The CDR3 DNA is TGTGCCTGGAGCCCGACAGGGAAGGCTTTCTTT.

This clone showed up just a few times. This rearrangement joins TRBV30 to TRBJ1-1, with TRBD1 as a possible D gene (5 bases). The CDR3 is made up of 13 amino acids. The V and J ends lost 2 bases and 0 bases respectively, with 7 bases between them. Germline V lookup: CDR1 GTSNPN, CDR2 SVGIG (reference sequence). Here the CDR3 DNA reads TGTGCCTGGAGTCAGGGCCTGAACACTGAAGCTTTCTTT. Amino acid sequence: CAWSQGLNTEAFF.

V gene TRBV5-1 combines with J gene TRBJ1-2; D remains unclear. Trimming pared 0 bases from V and 0 bases from J, leaving 6 bases between. CDR3 length: 14 amino acids. In germline, CDR1 is SGHRS, CDR2 YFSETQ. Here the CDR3 reads CASSLGSTNYGYTF. The CDR3 coding sequence is TGCGCCAGCAGCTTGGGCAGCACTAACTATGGCTACACCTTC.

This chain joins TRBV6-1 and TRBJ2-7; a possible D gene is TRBD2 (5 bases). Per germline, CDR1 MNHNS and CDR2 SASEGT. Trimming removed 4 bases at V and 6 bases at J, with 10 bases between. This CDR3 has 12 residues. The CDR3 nucleotides read TGTGCCAGCAGTGGGAGCGGAGGCGAGCAGTACTTC. Translated: CASSGSGGEQYF.

The rearrangement joins TRBV7-3 to TRBJ2-3, with 8 bases aligning to TRBD2. The CDR3 is made up of 15 amino acids. Germline V gene sequence: CDR1 SGHTA, CDR2 FQGTGA. The trim removed 4 bases at V and 4 bases at J, leaving 7 bases unmatched. Here the CDR3 DNA reads TGTGCCAGCAGCTGGATAGCGGGATCCCCAGATACGCAGTATTTT. This encodes CASSWIAGSPDTQYF.

The J gene is TRBJ2-7, the V gene TRBV13, with 7 bases identical to TRBD2. This CDR3 is 16 amino acids long. V shed 2 bases, J shed 2 bases, and the junction held 9 bases outside the gene matches. Germline CDR1 is PRHDT and CDR2 is FYEKMQ (reference sequence). CDR3 region: CASSLTIPGGAYEQYF. As DNA, the CDR3 is TGTGCCAGCAGCTTAACGATTCCGGGGGGAGCCTACGAGCAGTACTTC.

The rearrangement links TRBV5-6 to TRBJ1-2, with D possibly being TRBD1 (5 bases). Looked up from germline, CDR1 is SGHDT and CDR2 is YYEEEE. Between the trimmed V and J ends, which lost 2 bases and 8 bases, there was a span of 19 bases. The CDR3 totals 15 residues. In DNA form, the CDR3 reads TGTGCCAGCAGCTTACCCGGGACGGTGGGTCGGGGCTACACCTTC. Translating gives CASSLPGTVGRGYTF.

Only a few counts were recorded for this clone. This rearrangement joins TRBV29-1 to TRBJ1-2; 7 positions match TRBD1. The trim removed 6 bases at V and 5 bases at J, leaving 9 bases unmatched. CDR3 length: 13 amino acids. CDR1 is SQVTM and CDR2 is ANQGSEA in the germline V gene. The CDR3 DNA sequence: TGCAGCGTCCCCGGAGGGGGCATGTATGGCTACACCTTC. Its translation is CSVPGGGMYGYTF.

This clone was found once. The chain employs TRBV10-2 and TRBJ2-2, with TRBD2 identical over 9 bases. The CDR3 consists of 17 residues. Germline V gives CDR1 WSHSY, CDR2 SAAADI. The V and J ends lost 4 bases and 1 base, in that order; junction bases with no gene match: 7. CDR3 protein: CASSGFSGGLNTGELFF. CDR3 bases: TGCGCCAGCAGTGGATTTAGCGGGGGATTGAACACCGGGGAGCTGTTTTTT.

V and J are TRBV6-4 and TRBJ2-1; the D is unclear. V dropped 6 bases and J dropped 4 bases, with 10 bases sitting between them. This CDR3 has 13 residues. Germline loops: CDR1 MRHNA, CDR2 SNTAGT. The DNA for the CDR3 is TGTGCCAGCAGCTCGACTCCGTACAATGAGCAGTTCTTC. Residues: CASSSTPYNEQFF.

The chain employs TRBV5-5 and TRBJ2-3; D uncertain. Germline CDR1 and CDR2: SGHKS and YYEKEE (reference sequence). V was clipped by 1 base and J by 3 bases, with 12 bases between them. This CDR3 spans 15 amino acids. The DNA for the CDR3 is TGTGCCAGCAGCTTGCCGGCCGTGGAGACAGATACGCAGTATTTT. It specifies CASSLPAVETDTQYF.

The genes are TRBV6-1 and TRBJ2-2; D not certain. In germline, CDR1 is MNHNS, CDR2 SASEGT. Trimming removed 0 bases at V and 3 bases at J, with 5 bases between. This CDR3 comprises 14 residues. Written as DNA, the CDR3 is TGTGCCAGCAGTGAAGCCCTGGACACCGGGGAGCTGTTTTTT. This codes for CASSEALDTGELFF.